In its sample, the clone carrying this T cell receptor beta chain was seen many times. The study profiled TCR beta VDJ and CDR3 using genomic DNA as template. TCRdb fed the reads into MiXCR, producing one record per CDR3 protein. The profile shows 150,000 to 200,000 distinct CDR3 sequences, approximately 52% of them singletons. Germline CDR1 is WSHSY and CDR2 is SAAADI. The CDR3 totals 11 residues. Trimming removed 8 bases at V and 7 bases at J, with 9 bases between. The data originate from a study of CD8+CD57+ T cells in acquired aplastic anemia. For sequencing, patients were chosen who had shown expansion of CD8+CD57+ cells by flow cytometry.

The chain has TRBV10-2 and TRBJ2-1; D possibly corresponds to TRBD2 (6 bases). This clonotype originated in a human donor with aplastic anemia. The sequenced sample was sorted CD4+, CD8+, or CD8+CD57+ T cells (not recorded which) from PBMCs. The CDR3 region has the DNA TGCGCCAGCTCCGGGGGTAATGAGCAGTTCTTC. Amino acids: CASSGGNEQFF.